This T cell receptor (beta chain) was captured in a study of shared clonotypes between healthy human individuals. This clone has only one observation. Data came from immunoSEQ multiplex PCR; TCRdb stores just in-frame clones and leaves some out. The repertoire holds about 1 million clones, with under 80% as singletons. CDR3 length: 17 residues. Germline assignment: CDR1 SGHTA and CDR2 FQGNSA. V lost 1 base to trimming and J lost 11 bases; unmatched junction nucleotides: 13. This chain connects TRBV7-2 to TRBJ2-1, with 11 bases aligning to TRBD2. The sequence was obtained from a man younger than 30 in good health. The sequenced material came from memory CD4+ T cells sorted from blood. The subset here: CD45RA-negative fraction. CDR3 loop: CASSLGVPSGGTLQQFF. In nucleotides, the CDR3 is TGTGCCAGCAGCTTAGGCGTTCCTAGCGGGGGGACACTCCAGCAGTTCTTC.